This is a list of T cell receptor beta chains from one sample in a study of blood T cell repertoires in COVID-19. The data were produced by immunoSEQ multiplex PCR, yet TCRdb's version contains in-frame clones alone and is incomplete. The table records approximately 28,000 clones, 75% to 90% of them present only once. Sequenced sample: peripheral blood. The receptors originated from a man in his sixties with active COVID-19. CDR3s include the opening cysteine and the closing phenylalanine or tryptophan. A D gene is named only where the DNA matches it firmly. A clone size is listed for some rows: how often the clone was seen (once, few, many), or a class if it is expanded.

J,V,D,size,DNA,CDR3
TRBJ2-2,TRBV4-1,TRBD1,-,TGCGCCAGCAGCCCCGGACAGGGGATTCTCACCGGGGAGCTGTTTTTT,CASSPGQGILTGELFF
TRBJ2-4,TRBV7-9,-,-,TGTGCCAGCAGCTTGGGCGACACCCCGAAAAACATTCAGTACTTC,CASSLGDTPKNIQYF
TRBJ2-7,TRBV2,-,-,TGTGCCAGCCGAGGCACACAAACCTACGAGCAGTACTTC,CASRGTQTYEQYF
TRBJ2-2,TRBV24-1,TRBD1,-,TGTGCCACCAGTGATCTCGGGACAGGGGTGGCGGGGGAGCTGTTTTTT,CATSDLGTGVAGELFF
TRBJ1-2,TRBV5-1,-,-,TGCGCCAGCAGCTTGGGCAGGGTAGAGGATGGCTACACCTTC,CASSLGRVEDGYTF
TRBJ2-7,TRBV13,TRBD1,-,TGTGCCAGCAGAGGACAGGACTACGAGCAGTACTTC,CASRGQDYEQYF
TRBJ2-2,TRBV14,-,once,TGTGCCAGCAGCCGGACGGGGACTAACACCGGGGAGCTGTTTTTT,CASSRTGTNTGELFF
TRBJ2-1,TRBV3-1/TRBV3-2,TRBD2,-,TGTGCCAGCAGCCAAGCCCCGGGACTAGCGGCTTACAATGAGCAGTTCTTC,CASSQAPGLAAYNEQFF
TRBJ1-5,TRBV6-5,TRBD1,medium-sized,TGTGCCAGCAGTTCGACAGGGGGCAACCAGCCCCAGCATTTT,CASSSTGGNQPQHF
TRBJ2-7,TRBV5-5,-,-,TGTGCCAGCAGCTGGGGCACAGGTGGACCCTACGAGCAGTACTTC,CASSWGTGGPYEQYF
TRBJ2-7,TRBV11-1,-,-,TGTGCCAGCAGCCCTCAGGGGTTAGGCGAGCAGTACTTC,CASSPQGLGEQYF
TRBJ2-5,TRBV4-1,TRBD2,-,TGCGCCAGCAGCCCTTTAGCGGGGGAGGAGACCCAGTACTTC,CASSPLAGEETQYF
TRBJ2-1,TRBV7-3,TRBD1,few,TGTGCCAGCAGCCCCGGGACAGGGGAGTCCTACAATGAGCAGTTCTTC,CASSPGTGESYNEQFF
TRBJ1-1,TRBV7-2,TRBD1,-,TGTGCCAGCAGCTTAGGACCACGACAGGGCTTGAACACTGAAGCTTTCTTT,CASSLGPRQGLNTEAFF
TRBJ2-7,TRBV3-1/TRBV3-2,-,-,TGTGCCAGCAGCCCACGAACCCCAGGTACCTACGAGCAGTACTTC,CASSPRTPGTYEQYF
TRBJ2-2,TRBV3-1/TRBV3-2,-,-,TGTGCCAGCAGCCAAGCCCCGGGGAGACGGGGAACCGGGGAGCTGTTTTTT,CASSQAPGRRGTGELFF
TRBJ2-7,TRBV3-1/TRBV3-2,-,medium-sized,TGTGCCAGCAGGCGGAGGGGCGGGAACGAGCAGTACTTC,CASRRRGGNEQYF
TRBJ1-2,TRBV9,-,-,TGTGCCAGCAGCGTAGGCCCCTCCTCGGGGGATGGCTACACCTTC,CASSVGPSSGDGYTF
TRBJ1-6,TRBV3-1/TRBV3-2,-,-,TGTGCCAGCAGCCAAGGTCGGGGGGCGACTACTTCACCCCTCCACTTT,CASSQGRGATTSPLHF
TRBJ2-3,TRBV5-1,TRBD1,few,TGCGCCAGCAGCGGAAGGGGGCTTGACACAGATACGCAGTATTTT,CASSGRGLDTDTQYF
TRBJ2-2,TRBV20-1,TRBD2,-,TGCAGTGCTAGTCGACAGACTAGCGGAACCGGGGAGCTGTTTTTT,CSASRQTSGTGELFF
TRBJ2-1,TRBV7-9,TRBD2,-,TGTGCCAGCAGCCCTGGACTAGCGGGGGGTTTTGGTGAGCAGTTCTTC,CASSPGLAGGFGEQFF
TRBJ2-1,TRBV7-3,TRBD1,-,TGTGCCAGCAGCTTAACCCAGGGGGCGGGGGAGCAGTTCTTC,CASSLTQGAGEQFF
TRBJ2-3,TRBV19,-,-,TGTGCCAGTAGTATACAAGGGGCTAGCACAGATACGCAGTATTTT,CASSIQGASTDTQYF
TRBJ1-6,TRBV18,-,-,TGTGCCAGCTCACCGTACAGGGAAGATTCACCCCTCCACTTT,CASSPYREDSPLHF
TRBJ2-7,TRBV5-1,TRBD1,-,TGCGCCAGCAGCTTGAGTGGGACAGGGGGTGAAGAGCAGTACTTC,CASSLSGTGGEEQYF
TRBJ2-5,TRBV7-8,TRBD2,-,TGTGCCAGCAGCCGATTCAGCAGAGCGGGGGGGCGTGGGGAGACCCAGTACTTC,CASSRFSRAGGRGETQYF
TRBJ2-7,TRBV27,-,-,TGTGCCAGCAGTTTGCCAGGCCACTACGAGCAGTACTTC,CASSLPGHYEQYF
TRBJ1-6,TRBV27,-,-,TGTGCCAGCAGTTTGCGGAATTCACCCCTCCACTTT,CASSLRNSPLHF
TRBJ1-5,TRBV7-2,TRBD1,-,TGTGCCAGCAGCTCTACAGGGGGCGGATTTTGGAATCAGCCCCAGCATTTT,CASSSTGGGFWNQPQHF
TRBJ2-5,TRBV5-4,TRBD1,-,TGTGCCAGCAGTCTCGGACAGGGGACTTCTAGAGAGACCCAGTACTTC,CASSLGQGTSRETQYF
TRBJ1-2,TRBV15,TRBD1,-,TGTGCCACCAGCAGAGAGAGAAACAGGGACAGCTATGGCTACACCTTC,CATSRERNRDSYGYTF
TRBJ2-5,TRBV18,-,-,TGTGCCAGCTCACCAAGGCGGAGGGACGGAGAGACCCAGTACTTC,CASSPRRRDGETQYF
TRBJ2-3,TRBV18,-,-,TGTGCCAGCTCACCACTAGGAGCGGATACGCAGTATTTT,CASSPLGADTQYF
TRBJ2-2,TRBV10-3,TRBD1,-,TGTGCCATAAAGGGACAGCTAAGTTCGAACACCGGGGAGCTGTTTTTT,CAIKGQLSSNTGELFF
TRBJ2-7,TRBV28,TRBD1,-,TGTGCCAGCAGCCTGGACAGGGGCGAGCAGTACTTC,CASSLDRGEQYF
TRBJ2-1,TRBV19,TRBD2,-,TGTGCCAGTAGTACCAAACTAGCGGTCTCCTACAATGAGCAGTTCTTC,CASSTKLAVSYNEQFF
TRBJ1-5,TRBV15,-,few,TGTGCCACCAGCAGAGAGAAGGGCCCGGGACAGCCCCAGCATTTT,CATSREKGPGQPQHF
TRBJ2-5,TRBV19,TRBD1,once,TGTGCCAGTAGTGAACACAGGGGAGAGACCCAGTACTTC,CASSEHRGETQYF
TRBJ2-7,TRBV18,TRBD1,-,TGTGCCAGCTCACCTGGGACAGGGGCGGTGCAGTACTTC,CASSPGTGAVQYF
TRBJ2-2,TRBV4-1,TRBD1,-,TGCGCCAGCAGCCAAGAGGGACAGGCCACCGGGGAGCTGTTTTTT,CASSQEGQATGELFF
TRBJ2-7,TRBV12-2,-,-,TGTGCAAGTCGCTGCCGGGACATCTCCTACGAGCAGTACTTC,CASRCRDISYEQYF
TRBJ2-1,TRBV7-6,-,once,TGTGCCAGCAGCCCAGGCGTAAACGGCCACAATGAGCAGTTCTTC,CASSPGVNGHNEQFF